Sequencing of this T cell receptor (beta chain) was carried out in a study of identical twins. The ends lost 5 bases at V and 4 bases at J; junction bases unmatched: 8. This CDR3 region has 16 residues. CDR1 and CDR2 from the germline V gene are DFQATT and SNEGSKA (reference sequence). In TCRdb, the 5' RACE reads were re-called with MiXCR into one record per CDR3 protein. This repertoire shows around 480,000 distinct CDR3 sequences, approximately 15% found once; its top ten account for about 1%. The same data also went into a second study, on yellow fever vaccine responses in identical twins.

This receptor was identified in a woman aged 18-35 years in good health. This rearrangement joins TRBV20-1 to TRBJ2-3, with TRBD2 matching over 14 bases. What was sequenced was CD4+ T cells sorted from blood. CDR3 in DNA: TGCAGTGCTCGACTAGCGGGAGGGTTTGGCGCAGATACGCAGTATTTT. The encoded protein is CSARLAGGFGADTQYF.